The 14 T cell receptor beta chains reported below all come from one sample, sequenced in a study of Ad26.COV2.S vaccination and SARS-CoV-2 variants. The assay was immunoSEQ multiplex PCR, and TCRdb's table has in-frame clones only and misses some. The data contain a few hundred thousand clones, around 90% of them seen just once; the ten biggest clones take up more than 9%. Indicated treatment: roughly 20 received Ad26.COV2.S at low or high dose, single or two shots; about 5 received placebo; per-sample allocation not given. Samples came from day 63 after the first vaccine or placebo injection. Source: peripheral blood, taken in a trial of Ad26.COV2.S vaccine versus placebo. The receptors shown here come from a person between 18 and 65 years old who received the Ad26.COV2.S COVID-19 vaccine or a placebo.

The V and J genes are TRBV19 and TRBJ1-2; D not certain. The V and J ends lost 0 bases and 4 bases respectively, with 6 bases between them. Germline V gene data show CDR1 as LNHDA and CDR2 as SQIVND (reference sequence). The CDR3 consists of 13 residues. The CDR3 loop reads CASSIDDLYGYTF. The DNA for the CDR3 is TGTGCCAGTAGTATAGATGACCTCTATGGCTACACCTTC.

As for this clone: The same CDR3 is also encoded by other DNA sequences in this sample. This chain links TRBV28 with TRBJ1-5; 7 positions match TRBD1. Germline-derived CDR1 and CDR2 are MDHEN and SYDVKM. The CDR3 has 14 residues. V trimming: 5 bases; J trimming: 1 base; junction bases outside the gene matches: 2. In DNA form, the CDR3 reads TGTGCCAGCAGTCCAGGGGGAAGCAATCAGCCCCAGCATTTT. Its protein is CASSPGGSNQPQHF.

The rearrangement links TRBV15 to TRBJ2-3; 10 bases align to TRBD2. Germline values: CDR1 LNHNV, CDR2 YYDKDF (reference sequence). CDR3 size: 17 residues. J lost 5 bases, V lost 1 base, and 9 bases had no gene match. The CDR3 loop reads CATSRGPLAGAEDTQYF. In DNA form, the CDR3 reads TGTGCCACCAGCAGAGGCCCCCTAGCGGGAGCGGAAGATACGCAGTATTTT.

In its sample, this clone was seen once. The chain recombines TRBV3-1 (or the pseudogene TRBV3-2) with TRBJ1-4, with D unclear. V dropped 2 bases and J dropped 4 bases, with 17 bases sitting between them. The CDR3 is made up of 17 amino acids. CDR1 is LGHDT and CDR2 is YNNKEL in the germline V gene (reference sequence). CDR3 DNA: TGTGCCAGCAGCCAATTAGTTGGACTGTTCCGTAATGAAAAACTGTTTTTT. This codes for CASSQLVGLFRNEKLFF.

CDR3 in DNA: TGTGCCAGCAGTTACAGGATCCTAGCGTCTACAGATACGCAGTATTTT. Protein product: CASSYRILASTDTQYF. The rearrangement links TRBV6-5 to TRBJ2-3; maybe TRBD2 (6 bases). V shed 2 bases and J shed 3 bases, with 15 bases lying between them. Germline CDR1 MNHEY, CDR2 SVGAGI. This CDR3 is 16 amino acids long.

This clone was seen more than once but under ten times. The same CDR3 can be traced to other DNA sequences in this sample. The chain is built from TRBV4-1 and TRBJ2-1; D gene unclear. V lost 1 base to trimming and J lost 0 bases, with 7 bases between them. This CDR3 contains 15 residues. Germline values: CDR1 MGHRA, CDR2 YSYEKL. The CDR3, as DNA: TGCGCCAGCAGCCAAGTAGGAAGCTCCTACAATGAGCAGTTCTTC. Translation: CASSQVGSSYNEQFF.

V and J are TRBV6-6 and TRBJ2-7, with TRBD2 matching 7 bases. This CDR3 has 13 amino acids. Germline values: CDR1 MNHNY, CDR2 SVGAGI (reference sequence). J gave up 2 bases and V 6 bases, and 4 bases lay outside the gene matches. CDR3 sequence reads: CASRRTSTYEQYF. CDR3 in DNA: TGTGCCAGCAGACGGACTAGTACCTACGAGCAGTACTTC.

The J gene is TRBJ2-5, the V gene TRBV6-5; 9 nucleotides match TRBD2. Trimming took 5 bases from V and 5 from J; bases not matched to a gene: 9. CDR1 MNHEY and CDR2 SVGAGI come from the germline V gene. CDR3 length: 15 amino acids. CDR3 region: CASSTYSGSGETQYF. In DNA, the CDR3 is TGTGCCAGCAGTACCTATAGCGGGAGCGGGGAGACCCAGTACTTC.

The CDR3 is CAWSVIMGQKNEQYF. The CDR3 coding sequence is TGTGCCTGGAGTGTTATTATGGGGCAAAAAAACGAGCAGTACTTC. The rearrangement joins TRBV30 to TRBJ2-7; TRBD1 might be the D (5 bases). The germline gives CDR1 GTSNPN, CDR2 SVGIG (reference sequence). Trimming left V 0 bases short and J 5 bases short, with 17 bases between. This CDR3 spans 15 amino acids. The full variable domain, its missing parts supplied by reference TRBV30 and TRBJ2-7, is SQTIHQWPATLVQPVGSPLSLECTVEGTSNPNLYWYRQAAGRGLQLLFYSVGIGQISSEVPQNLSASRPQDRQFILSSKKLLLSDSGFYLCAWSVIMGQKNEQYFGPGTRLTVT.

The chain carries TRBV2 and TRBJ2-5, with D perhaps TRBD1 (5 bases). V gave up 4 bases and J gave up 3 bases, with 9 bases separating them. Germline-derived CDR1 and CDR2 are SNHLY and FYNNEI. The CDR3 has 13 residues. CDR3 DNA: TGTGCCAGCAGTGTTCAGACAGAAGAGACCCAGTACTTC. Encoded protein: CASSVQTEETQYF.

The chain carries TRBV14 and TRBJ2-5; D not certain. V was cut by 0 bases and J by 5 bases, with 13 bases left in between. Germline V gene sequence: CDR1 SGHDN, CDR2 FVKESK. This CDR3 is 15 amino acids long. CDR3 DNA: TGTGCCAGCAGCCAAGATCGAAGGGTAAGCGAGACCCAGTACTTC. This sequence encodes CASSQDRRVSETQYF.

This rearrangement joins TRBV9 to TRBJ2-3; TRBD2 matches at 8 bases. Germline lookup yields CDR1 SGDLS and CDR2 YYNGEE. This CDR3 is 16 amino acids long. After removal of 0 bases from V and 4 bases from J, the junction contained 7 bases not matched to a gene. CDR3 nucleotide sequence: TGTGCCAGCAGCGTAGGAGCGGGAGATTTTGCAGATACGCAGTATTTT. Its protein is CASSVGAGDFADTQYF.

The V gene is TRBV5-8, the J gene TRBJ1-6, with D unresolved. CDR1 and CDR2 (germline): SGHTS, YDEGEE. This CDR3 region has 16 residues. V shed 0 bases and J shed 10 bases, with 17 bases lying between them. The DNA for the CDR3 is TGTGCCAGCAGCTTGGTTTTGGGCAGAGTGTGGTCACCCCTCCACTTT. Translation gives CASSLVLGRVWSPLHF.

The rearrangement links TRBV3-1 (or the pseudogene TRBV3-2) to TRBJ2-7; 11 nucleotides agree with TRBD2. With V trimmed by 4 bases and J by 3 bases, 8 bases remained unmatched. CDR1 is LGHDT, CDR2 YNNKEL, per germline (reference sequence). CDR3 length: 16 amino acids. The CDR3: CASSRQTSGIIYEQYF. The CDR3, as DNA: TGTGCCAGCAGCCGTCAGACTAGCGGGATTATCTACGAGCAGTACTTC.